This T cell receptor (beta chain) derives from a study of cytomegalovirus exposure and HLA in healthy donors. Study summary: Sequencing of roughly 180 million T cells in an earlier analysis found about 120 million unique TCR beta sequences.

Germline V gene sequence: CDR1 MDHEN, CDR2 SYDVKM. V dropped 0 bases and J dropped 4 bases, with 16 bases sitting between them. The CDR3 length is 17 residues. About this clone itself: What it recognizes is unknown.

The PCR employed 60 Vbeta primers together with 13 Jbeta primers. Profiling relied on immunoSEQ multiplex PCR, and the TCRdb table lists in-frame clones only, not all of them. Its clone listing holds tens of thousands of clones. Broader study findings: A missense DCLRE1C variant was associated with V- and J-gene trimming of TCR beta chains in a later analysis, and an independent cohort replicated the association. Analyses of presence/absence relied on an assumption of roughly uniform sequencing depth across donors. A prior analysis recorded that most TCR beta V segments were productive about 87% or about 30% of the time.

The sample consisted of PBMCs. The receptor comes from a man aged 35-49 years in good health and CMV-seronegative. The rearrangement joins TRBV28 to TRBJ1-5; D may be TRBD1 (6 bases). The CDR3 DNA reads TGTGCCAGCAGTTTATGGACTTTGAGGACAGTTAATCAGCCCCAGCATTTT. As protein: CASSLWTLRTVNQPQHF.